Following are 2 T cell receptor beta chains from one sample sequenced in a study of shared clonotypes between healthy human individuals (dated by TCRdb to about 2020). CD8 naive samples were obtained by positive selection for CCR7 among CD45RO-negative cells, yielding a CD45RA+CCR7+ population from which TemRA cells were excluded. Libraries were constructed by the immunoSEQ multiplex PCR assay. Here the immuneACCESS table is served through TCRdb, limited to in-frame sequences with V and J called. Missing clones are a known gap in these copies; in checked studies unresolved V genes cover under half, and the rest lacks a known reason. The sample yields around 2.1 million clones; roughly 91% were counted once. The biggest ten clones account for about 1.5% of the sample. The sequenced sample consisted of naive CD8+ T cells from PBMCs. The cell subset or site label here, explained by the study, means: CD45RA+CCR7+. The receptors stem from a man younger than 35 in good health. Some clones in this sample may be carry-over from other donors' samples.

This clone appeared a few times. The V gene is TRBV28, the J gene TRBJ1-2, with 8 bases aligning to TRBD1. V lost 5 bases, J lost 8 bases, and 7 bases stayed unmatched. This CDR3 comprises 13 residues. Looked up from germline, CDR1 is MDHEN and CDR2 is SYDVKM. The CDR3 sequence: CASSPRTGIGYTF. For the CDR3, the DNA is TGTGCCAGCAGTCCCCGGACAGGGATAGGCTACACCTTC.

The chain joins TRBV4-1 to TRBJ1-1; D is ambiguous. The CDR3 totals 14 residues. V dropped 0 bases and J dropped 11 bases, with 16 bases sitting between them. Germline V CDR1 and CDR2: MGHRA, YSYEKL. Here the CDR3 DNA reads TGCGCCAGCAGCCAAGATCTGTCCCATGGATGGGCTTTCTTT. This sequence encodes CASSQDLSHGWAFF.